The subject of this entry is one T cell receptor beta chain. What it binds is unknown. TCR alpha and TCR beta cDNA libraries carrying sample barcodes and UMIs came from 5'RACE with constant-segment primers. TCRdb re-called the 5' RACE reads with MiXCR, one entry per CDR3 protein. The table shows about 610,000 distinct CDR3 sequences, with 17% occurring only once. The sample belongs to a study of T-cell memory formation after mild COVID-19. Overall study findings and caveats: The second-wave clones peaking on day 37 were not confirmed as SARS-CoV-2-specific. Contracting clones from day 15 to 85 showed balanced CD4/CD8; later expanders favored CD4+.

This CDR3 is built from 15 residues. Looked up from germline, CDR1 is SNHLY and CDR2 is FYNNEI. V was clipped by 3 bases and J by 1 base, with 10 bases between them. This sequence was found in an adult woman who had mild COVID-19 (a few samples of this study predate the infection). Cell type and time point are not known. Input material: PBMCs or a T cell subset sorted from them (not recorded which). V is TRBV2 and J is TRBJ2-4, with D tentatively TRBD2 (6 bases). CDR3 sequence (DNA): TGTGCCAGCAGTGATGCGGGGTTTGCCAAAAACATTCAGTACTTC. As protein: CASSDAGFAKNIQYF.